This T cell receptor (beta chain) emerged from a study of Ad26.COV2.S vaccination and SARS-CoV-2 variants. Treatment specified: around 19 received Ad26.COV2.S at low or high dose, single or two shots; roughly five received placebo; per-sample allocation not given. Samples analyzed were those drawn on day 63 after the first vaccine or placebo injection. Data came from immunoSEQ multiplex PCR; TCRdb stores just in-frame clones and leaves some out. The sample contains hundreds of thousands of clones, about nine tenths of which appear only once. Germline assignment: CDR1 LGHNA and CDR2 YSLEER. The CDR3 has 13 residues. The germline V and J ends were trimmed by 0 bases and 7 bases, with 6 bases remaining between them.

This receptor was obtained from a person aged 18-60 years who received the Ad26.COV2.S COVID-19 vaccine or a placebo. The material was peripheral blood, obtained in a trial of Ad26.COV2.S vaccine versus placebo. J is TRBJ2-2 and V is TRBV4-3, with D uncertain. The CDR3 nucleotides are TGCGCCAGCAGCCAAGACACGGACGGGGAGCTGTTTTTT. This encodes CASSQDTDGELFF.